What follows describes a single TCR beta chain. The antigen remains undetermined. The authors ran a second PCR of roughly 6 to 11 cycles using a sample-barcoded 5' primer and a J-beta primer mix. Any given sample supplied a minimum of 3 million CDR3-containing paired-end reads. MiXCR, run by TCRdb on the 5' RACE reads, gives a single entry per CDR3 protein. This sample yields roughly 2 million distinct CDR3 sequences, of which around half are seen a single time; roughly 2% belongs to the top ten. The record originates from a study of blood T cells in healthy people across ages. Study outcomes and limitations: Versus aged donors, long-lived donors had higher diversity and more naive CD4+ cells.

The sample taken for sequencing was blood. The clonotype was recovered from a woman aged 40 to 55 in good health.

CDR3 loop: CASSYSSPGFYNEQFF. CDR3 DNA: TGTGCCAGCAGTTACTCGAGTCCGGGATTCTACAATGAGCAGTTCTTC. The chain recombines TRBV6-7 with TRBJ2-1; weak D call: TRBD2 (5 bases). TRBV6-7 is an open reading frame, and its role is uncertain. V was clipped by 0 bases and J by 3 bases, with 12 bases between them. The CDR3 sequence is 16 residues long.